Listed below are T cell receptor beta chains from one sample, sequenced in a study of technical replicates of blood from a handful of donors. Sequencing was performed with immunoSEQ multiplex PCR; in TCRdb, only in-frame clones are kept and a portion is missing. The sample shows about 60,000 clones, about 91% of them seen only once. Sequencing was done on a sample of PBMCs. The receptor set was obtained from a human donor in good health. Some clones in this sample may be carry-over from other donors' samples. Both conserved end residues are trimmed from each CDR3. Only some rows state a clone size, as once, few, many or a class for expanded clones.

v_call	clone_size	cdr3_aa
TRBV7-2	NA	ASSAKGAGEKLF
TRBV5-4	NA	ASTLSNQPQH
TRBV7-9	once	ASSLGGQRELF
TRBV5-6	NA	ASSKTAYEQY
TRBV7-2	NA	ASSFLSNTDTQY
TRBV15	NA	ATSSRWGQMREKLF
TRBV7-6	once	ASSSGQGTGELF
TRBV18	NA	ASSTAGQGGSYEQY
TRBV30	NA	AWMNEIRDRHYNEQF
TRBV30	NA	AWSGSAGGPGEQF
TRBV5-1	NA	ASSLARTGAIDTQY
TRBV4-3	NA	ASSQAVIPPGNTGELF
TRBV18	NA	ASSSGTGGGEQY
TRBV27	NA	ASSSGTVNYGYT
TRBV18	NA	ASSPQGANNQPQH
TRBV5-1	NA	ASSPTGGSNQPQH
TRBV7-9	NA	ASSLGQASYEQY
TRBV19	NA	ASSIEGTGSQSEQF
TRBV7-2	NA	ASSSFNEQF
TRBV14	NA	ASSLILGYNEQF
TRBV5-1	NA	ASSPPGGDGYT
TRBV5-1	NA	ASSFDSSYGYT
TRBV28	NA	ASSRQGSNEKLF
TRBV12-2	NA	ASRLGGRSYEQY
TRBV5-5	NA	ASSGTGTGIYEQY
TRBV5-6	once	ASSPLGAGGEDNEQF
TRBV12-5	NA	ASGLARAGGGGTQY
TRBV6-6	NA	ASSYYATSGSEQY
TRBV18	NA	ASSPERQGGGYT
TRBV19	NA	ASKIEQASNQPQH
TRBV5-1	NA	ASSLVIGGSNTGELF
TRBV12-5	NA	ASGFGGQGDTEAF
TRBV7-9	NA	ASHQRLAGITDTQY
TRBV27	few	ASSVTIGTYEQY
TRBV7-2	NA	ASSHTDTQY
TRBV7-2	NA	ASSLAGTSGTPLGD
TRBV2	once	ASTPDRVLSNQPQH
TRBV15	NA	ATSTRLNPSTDTQY
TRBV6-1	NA	ASRGTVGGELF
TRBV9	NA	ASSAFGWSTEAF
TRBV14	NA	ASSHEDIYYGYT
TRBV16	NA	ASSPGTGTEAF
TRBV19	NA	ASTSGRAGGELF
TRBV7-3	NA	ASSLRRVTDTQY
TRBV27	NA	ASSADRVSYNEQF
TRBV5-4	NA	ASSPPGSVNEQF
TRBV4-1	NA	ASTPLGRRSTDTQY
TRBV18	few	ASSTGTEAF
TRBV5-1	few	ASRRGQDKSRAF
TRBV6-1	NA	ASDSGAKTGEAF
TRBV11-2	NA	ASSPTLGTHTDTQY
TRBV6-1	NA	ASRAGATDTQY
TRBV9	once	ASSAGIRSMDEQF